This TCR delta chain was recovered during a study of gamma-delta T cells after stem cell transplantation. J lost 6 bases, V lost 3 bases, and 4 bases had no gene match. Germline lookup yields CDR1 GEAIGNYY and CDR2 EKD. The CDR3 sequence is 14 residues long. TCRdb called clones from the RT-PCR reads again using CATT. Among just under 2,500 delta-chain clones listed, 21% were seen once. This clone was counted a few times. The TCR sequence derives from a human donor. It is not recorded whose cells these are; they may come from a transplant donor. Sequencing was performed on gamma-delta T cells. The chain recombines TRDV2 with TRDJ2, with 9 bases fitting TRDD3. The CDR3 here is CACDPWGMPAQLFF. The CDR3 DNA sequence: TGTGCCTGTGACCCCTGGGGGATGCCAGCACAACTCTTCTTT.